This T cell receptor beta chain was sequenced during a study of blood T cell repertoires in COVID-19. This CDR3 is 16 amino acids long. Losses at the gene ends were 2 bases for V and 4 bases for J; bases not matched to a gene: 10. In germline, CDR1 is MNHEY, CDR2 SVGEGT. Data came from immunoSEQ multiplex PCR; TCRdb stores just in-frame clones and leaves some out. Of about 250,000 clones in the sample, 80% to 90% are singletons; the top ten hold about 1.3%. The TCR sequence derives from a man older than 75 with acute or convalescent COVID-19. The chain carries TRBV6-2 or TRBV6-3 and TRBJ1-2; 7 nucleotides line up with TRBD1. The sequenced sample was peripheral blood. CDR3 protein: CASSYPGTVVVYGYTF. The CDR3 nucleotides read TGTGCCAGCAGTTACCCCGGGACAGTCGTTGTCTATGGCTACACCTTC.